The clone carrying this T cell receptor (beta chain) was observed a handful of times. This sample is part of a study of response to subunit inactivated influenza vaccine. Each CDR3 protein gets one entry after TCRdb re-called the RT-PCR reads with MiXCR. The profile shows approximately 730,000 distinct CDR3 sequences, over 11% of them singletons. From germline, CDR1 is DFQATT and CDR2 SNEGSKA (reference sequence). This CDR3 region has 14 residues. V shed 7 bases and J shed 0 bases, with 13 bases lying between them. V gene TRBV20-1 combines with J gene TRBJ2-1; D is uncertain. The sequence derives from a man in his forties or fifties who received an inactivated influenza vaccine. The source material was PBMCs from blood, sampled less than 15 days before vaccination. The CDR3 reads CSEKRLSSYNEQFF. CDR3 coding DNA: TGCAGTGAAAAGCGCCTCAGCTCCTACAATGAGCAGTTCTTC.